The 29 T cell receptor beta chains below were found in one sample sequenced in a study of cytomegalovirus exposure and HLA in healthy donors. PCR amplification relied on 60 Vbeta primers (plus 13 Jbeta primers). The assay was immunoSEQ multiplex PCR, and TCRdb's table has in-frame clones only and misses some. The sample lists about 150,000 clones, approximately 61% occurring once. Sequencing was performed on PBMCs. The source is a human donor in good health.

This chain connects TRBV5-4 to TRBJ1-1; D is ambiguous. Per the germline V gene, CDR1 is SGHNT and CDR2 is YYREEE (reference sequence). This CDR3 has 13 residues. Trimming took off 5 bases at V and 2 bases at J, with 10 bases between the two ends. The CDR3 nucleotides read TGTGCCAGCAGTACAGACTACAACACTGAAGCTTTCTTT. Its translation is CASSTDYNTEAFF.

This clone has more than one count but fewer than ten. This chain uses TRBV28 with TRBJ1-3; maybe TRBD1 (6 bases). V was trimmed by 8 bases and J by 0 bases, leaving 11 bases between them. Germline CDR1 and CDR2: MDHEN and SYDVKM. The CDR3 runs 14 residues. The CDR3 loop is CASGDRRSGNTIYF. CDR3 nucleotides: TGTGCCAGCGGAGACAGGCGCTCTGGAAACACCATATATTTT.

CDR3 loop: CASSQAAGHTGELFF. CDR3 sequence (DNA): TGCGCCAGCAGCCAAGCGGCGGGACACACCGGGGAGCTGTTTTTT. The chain joins TRBV4-1 to TRBJ2-2; perhaps TRBD2 as D (6 bases). Trimming took 1 base from V and 3 from J, leaving 9 bases between them. Looked up from germline, CDR1 is MGHRA and CDR2 is YSYEKL. The CDR3 extends over 15 amino acids.

The chain combines TRBV29-1 with TRBJ2-7; possibly TRBD2 for D (5 bases). The CDR3 runs 11 residues. Germline V lookup: CDR1 SQVTM, CDR2 ANQGSEA. V lost 4 bases to trimming and J lost 2 bases, with 6 bases between them. For the CDR3, the DNA is TGCAGCGTTGCCGGGACCTACGAGCAGTACTTC. Encoded protein: CSVAGTYEQYF.

This chain joins TRBV28 and TRBJ2-5; unclear D gene. CDR1 is MDHEN, CDR2 SYDVKM, per germline. With 2 bases removed from V and 3 bases from J, the gap between germline ends came to 10 bases. The CDR3 length is 14 residues. This CDR3 reads CASSLRGNKETQYF. CDR3 DNA sequence: TGTGCCAGCAGTTTACGTGGCAACAAAGAGACCCAGTACTTC.

This clone was seen more than once but under ten times. The V and J genes are TRBV14 and TRBJ1-1, with 12 nucleotides matching TRBD1. This CDR3 spans 19 amino acids. The J segment lost 1 base and the V segment lost 3 bases, leaving 12 bases of the junction unmatched. CDR1 and CDR2 (germline): SGHDN, FVKESK. This chain's CDR3 is CASSHIPGTGGARNTEAFF. DNA for the CDR3: TGTGCCAGCAGCCATATCCCGGGGACAGGGGGCGCCAGGAACACTGAAGCTTTCTTT.

This clone was detected only a few times. V is TRBV18 and J is TRBJ2-5, with no clear D. This CDR3 is 13 amino acids long. V shed 3 bases and J shed 4 bases, with 9 bases lying between them. Per the germline V gene, CDR1 is KGHSH and CDR2 is LQKENI. As DNA, the CDR3 is TGTGCCAGCTCACCGGCTAGTTTAGAGACCCAGTACTTC. Its protein is CASSPASLETQYF.

This clone was seen a single time. The chain couples TRBV28 to TRBJ1-2; TRBD1 might be the D (6 bases). With 6 bases removed from V and 1 base from J, the gap between germline ends came to 12 bases. Per germline, CDR1 MDHEN and CDR2 SYDVKM. The CDR3 runs 14 residues. CDR3 coding DNA: TGTGCCAGCAGATCAGGACAGCTTAACTATGGCTACACCTTC. Protein product: CASRSGQLNYGYTF.

This chain links TRBV10-3 with TRBJ1-1; 8 bases map to TRBD1. Per germline, CDR1 ENHRY and CDR2 SYGVKD. The V gene end was trimmed by 4 bases and the J gene end by 7 bases; junction bases not matched to a gene: 8. This CDR3 has 14 residues. The CDR3 DNA is TGTGCCATCAGTGCCGGACAGGGAGGAGTTGAAGCTTTCTTT. This sequence encodes CAISAGQGGVEAFF.

J is TRBJ2-2 and V is TRBV19, with 7 bases fitting TRBD2. Germline V CDR1 and CDR2: LNHDA, SQIVND (reference sequence). J gave up 4 bases and V 5 bases, and 10 bases lay outside the gene matches. The CDR3 has 16 residues. The CDR3 is CASSPTPGGSTGELFF. The CDR3 DNA reads as TGTGCCAGTAGTCCAACACCCGGGGGGAGCACCGGGGAGCTGTTTTTT.

The rearrangement links TRBV28 to TRBJ1-1; 10 bases fit TRBD1. J gave up 4 bases and V 5 bases, and 7 bases lay outside the gene matches. CDR1 and CDR2 from the germline V gene are MDHEN and SYDVKM. The CDR3 has 15 amino acids. CDR3 region: CASSPRTGGFTEAFF. The CDR3 coding sequence is TGTGCCAGCAGTCCGCGGACAGGGGGTTTCACTGAAGCTTTCTTT.

Comment on this clone: This specimen includes other DNA sequences encoding the same CDR3. This sequence joins TRBV5-1 and TRBJ2-7; TRBD2 aligns across 7 bases. The junction had 7 bases not matched to a gene; V was cut back by 4 bases and J by 0 bases. Germline V gene sequence: CDR1 SGHRS, CDR2 YFSETQ. There are 15 residues in the CDR3. CDR3 in amino acids: CASSPTSSGSYEQYF. CDR3 sequence (DNA): TGCGCCAGCAGCCCAACCTCTAGCGGCTCCTACGAGCAGTACTTC.

The table lists this clone with a few counts. This rearrangement joins TRBV27 to TRBJ2-1, with TRBD1 matching 10 bases. Germline CDR1 is MNHEY and CDR2 is SMNVEV (reference sequence). V trimming: 5 bases; J trimming: 3 bases; junction bases outside the gene matches: 4. CDR3 length: 15 amino acids. This CDR3 reads CASSATGGIYNEQFF. In nucleotides, the CDR3 is TGTGCCAGCAGTGCGACAGGGGGCATCTACAATGAGCAGTTCTTC.

The chain links TRBV9 to TRBJ2-2; D is undetermined. Looked up from germline, CDR1 is SGDLS and CDR2 is YYNGEE. There are 16 residues in the CDR3. Trimming left V 4 bases short and J 0 bases short, with 13 bases between. For the CDR3, the DNA is TGTGCCAGCAGCTCAGGCGTCCGAGCGAACACCGGGGAGCTGTTTTTT. Translated: CASSSGVRANTGELFF.

This chain connects TRBV10-1 to TRBJ2-2; 7 positions agree with TRBD1. V gave up 3 bases and J gave up 5 bases; unmatched junction bases: 6. The germline V gene has CDR1 WNHNN and CDR2 SYGVQD (reference sequence). The length of the CDR3 is 15 residues. The CDR3 here is CASSDGRGRTGELFF. CDR3 sequence (DNA): TGCGCCAGCAGTGATGGTAGGGGGCGGACCGGGGAGCTGTTTTTT.

The rearrangement links TRBV27 to TRBJ2-7; TRBD2 agrees at 10 bases. The CDR3 sequence is 14 residues long. Germline assignment: CDR1 MNHEY and CDR2 SMNVEV (reference sequence). The junction had 3 bases not matched to a gene; V was cut back by 2 bases and J by 5 bases. Here the CDR3 reads CASSLGLAGDEQYF. CDR3 DNA: TGTGCCAGCAGTTTAGGGCTAGCGGGAGACGAGCAGTACTTC.

The genes are TRBV7-2 and TRBJ2-3; 12 positions agree with TRBD2. Germline V lookup: CDR1 SGHTA, CDR2 FQGNSA. V shed 4 bases and J 4 bases; nucleotides not matched to a gene: 3. The CDR3 spans 15 residues. CDR3 in amino acids: CASSSRLAGADTQYF. The CDR3 bases are TGTGCCAGCAGCTCCAGACTAGCGGGAGCAGATACGCAGTATTTT.

This clone was picked up one time. This likely comes from a read error, as the CDR3 has no conserved phenylalanine or tryptophan at its end. V gene TRBV6-5 combines with J gene TRBJ1-5, with TRBD1 matching over 9 bases. Germline CDR1 MNHEY, CDR2 SVGAGI. V was clipped by 6 bases and J by 1 base; unmatched bases: 1. CDR3 length: 14 amino acids. CDR3 sequence: CASRQGASNQPQHL. The CDR3 nucleotides read TGTGCCAGCAGACAGGGGGCAAGCAATCAGCCCCAGCATTTG.

This clone was detected only a few times. The chain combines TRBV5-1 with TRBJ2-3; 13 nucleotides agree with TRBD2. The trim removed 3 bases at V and 4 bases at J, leaving 2 bases unmatched. Germline V gives CDR1 SGHRS, CDR2 YFSETQ. This CDR3 spans 15 amino acids. This CDR3 reads CASSSGLAGPDTQYF. CDR3 sequence (DNA): TGCGCCAGCAGCTCGGGACTAGCGGGACCAGATACGCAGTATTTT.

This clone was observed a single time. V is TRBV2 and J is TRBJ2-1; 8 bases agree with TRBD1. With 6 bases clipped from V and 4 bases from J, the junction kept 5 bases outside the gene matches. The germline V gene has CDR1 SNHLY and CDR2 FYNNEI. The CDR3 is made up of 14 amino acids. CDR3 sequence reads: CASSLDRVYNEQFF. The CDR3 DNA follows: TGTGCCAGCAGCCTGGACAGGGTTTACAATGAGCAGTTCTTC.

This clone was detected only once. The genes are TRBV5-4 and TRBJ2-2; D is perhaps TRBD2 (6 bases). Germline V lookup: CDR1 SGHNT, CDR2 YYREEE (reference sequence). Trimming stripped 4 bases from V and 4 bases from J, with 14 bases between. This CDR3 is built from 15 residues. The CDR3 DNA reads TGTGCCAGCAGCACCCCCGGGAGTGCCACCGGGGAGCTGTTTTTT. Encoded protein: CASSTPGSATGELFF.

This clone turned up a few times. The V call is TRBV19, the J call TRBJ1-5; 7 bases fit TRBD1. J gave up 5 bases and V 6 bases, and 4 bases lay outside the gene matches. Germline-derived CDR1 and CDR2 are LNHDA and SQIVND (reference sequence). The CDR3 loop spans 13 amino acids. CDR3 residues: CASSGTADQPQHF. The DNA of the CDR3 is TGTGCCAGTAGCGGGACAGCGGATCAGCCCCAGCATTTT. Full variable domain (missing parts from reference TRBV19 and TRBJ1-5): DGGITQSPKYLFRKEGQNVTLSCEQNLNHDAMYWYRQDPGQGLRLIYYSQIVNDFQKGDIAEGYSVSREKKESFPLTVTSAQKNPTAFYLCASSGTADQPQHFGDGTRLSIL.

The chain is built from TRBV9 and TRBJ2-7, with D possibly being TRBD2 (7 bases). CDR1 is SGDLS, CDR2 YYNGEE, per germline. The CDR3 is 15 amino acids. Trimming pared 0 bases from V and 4 bases from J, leaving 14 bases between. For the CDR3, the DNA is TGTGCCAGCAGCGTAGACGGGGGGCTGGGATACGAGCAGTACTTC. It is translated as CASSVDGGLGYEQYF. Supplemented by reference TRBV9 and TRBJ2-7, the full variable domain reads DSGVTQTPKHLITATGQRVTLRCSPRSGDLSVYWYQQSLDQGLQFLIQYYNGEERAKGNILERFSAQQFPDLHSELNLSSLELGDSALYFCASSVDGGLGYEQYFGPGTRLTVT.

This clone was detected only once. The rearrangement joins TRBV4-1 to TRBJ1-1; unclear D gene. The CDR3 contains 13 residues. Germline V gene data show CDR1 as MGHRA and CDR2 as YSYEKL. The V end lost 1 base, the J end lost 7 bases, and 10 bases lay between the germline ends. The CDR3 protein is CASSQGEGLEAFF. The CDR3, as DNA: TGCGCCAGCAGCCAAGGAGAGGGCCTTGAAGCTTTCTTT.

The table lists this clone with a count of one. The V gene is TRBV9, the J gene TRBJ2-5, with D possibly being TRBD2 (6 bases). This CDR3 has 15 amino acids. V lost 5 bases and J 5 bases, leaving 19 bases between the germline ends. Germline lookup yields CDR1 SGDLS and CDR2 YYNGEE. The CDR3 bases are TGTGCCAGCAGTTTAACCCGCGGGGATCGGGAGACCCAGTACTTC. It specifies CASSLTRGDRETQYF.

The chain recombines TRBV7-2 with TRBJ2-7; D is possibly TRBD2 (5 bases). The CDR3 runs 15 residues. The ends were cut back, 0 bases at V and 7 bases at J, with 16 bases in the middle. Germline assignment: CDR1 SGHTA and CDR2 FQGNSA. The CDR3 DNA reads TGTGCCAGCAGCTTAGCCCCCGGAGGCCCACGGGAGCAGTACTTC. Protein sequence: CASSLAPGGPREQYF. The full variable domain, completed using reference TRBV7-2 and TRBJ2-7, is GAGVSQSPSNKVTEKGKDVELRCDPISGHTALYWYRQSLGQGLEFLIYFQGNSAPDKSGLPSDRFSAERTGGSVSTLTIQRTQQEDSAVYLCASSLAPGGPREQYFGPGTRLTVT.

The gene calls are TRBV19 and TRBJ2-3; D is possibly TRBD1 (5 bases). Germline V gene sequence: CDR1 LNHDA, CDR2 SQIVND (reference sequence). V shed 9 bases and J shed 6 bases, with 16 bases lying between them. The CDR3 is 13 amino acids. In nucleotides, the CDR3 is TGTGCCAGCCACGCCAGGGTTTGGGATACGCAGTATTTT. Residues: CASHARVWDTQYF.

V usage is TRBV5-6 and J usage is TRBJ2-2, with TRBD1 as a possible D gene (6 bases). Trimming cost V 2 bases and J 1 base, with 9 bases left between them. Germline CDR1 SGHDT, CDR2 YYEEEE. CDR3 length: 15 amino acids. Here the CDR3 DNA reads TGTGCCAGCAGCTTTTTAGGGGGGAACACCGGGGAGCTGTTTTTT. Residues: CASSFLGGNTGELFF.

This clone came up a few times. This rearrangement joins TRBV5-1 to TRBJ2-7; 11 bases line up with TRBD2. The germline CDR1 and CDR2 sequences are SGHRS and YFSETQ. V was pared by 0 bases and J by 6 bases, with 8 bases of the junction left unmatched. The CDR3 is 16 residues long. The CDR3, as DNA: TGCGCCAGCAGCTTGGCCGGATTAGCGGGAGGGCTCGAGCAGTACTTC. It yields the protein CASSLAGLAGGLEQYF.